Shown below are 18 T cell receptor beta chains from a single sample sequenced in a study of naive CD8 T cells in extremely preterm neonates. The assay was immunoSEQ multiplex PCR, and TCRdb's table has in-frame clones only and misses some. This table holds a few thousand clones, about 97% found once. Sequences were obtained from naive CD8+ T cells from blood. Every receptor here comes from a human donor in good health.

The CDR3 DNA reads TGTGCCAGTAGTACTACCCCCGGACAGGGGTATAATGAAAAACTGTTTTTT. It is translated as CASSTTPGQGYNEKLFF. The chain has TRBV19 and TRBJ1-4; 9 positions agree with TRBD1. Losses at the gene ends were 4 bases for V and 4 bases for J; bases not matched to a gene: 10. The CDR3 has 17 residues. Germline CDR1 reads LNHDA; CDR2 reads SQIVND (reference sequence). The full variable domain, its missing parts supplied by reference TRBV19 and TRBJ1-4, is DGGITQSPKYLFRKEGQNVTLSCEQNLNHDAMYWYRQDPGQGLRLIYYSQIVNDFQKGDIAEGYSVSREKKESFPLTVTSAQKNPTAFYLCASSTTPGQGYNEKLFFGSGTQLSVL.

J is TRBJ1-4 and V is TRBV27, with D possibly matching TRBD1 (6 bases). The V end was cut by 3 bases, the J end by 7 bases, with 12 bases between. This CDR3 comprises 14 residues. Germline loops: CDR1 MNHEY, CDR2 SMNVEV (reference sequence). In nucleotides, the CDR3 is TGTGCCAGCAGTTTTACAGGGTCGACTGAAAAACTGTTTTTT. It yields the protein CASSFTGSTEKLFF.

The J gene is TRBJ1-3, the V gene TRBV5-6; no definite D call. With 0 bases removed from V and 0 bases from J, the gap between germline ends came to 10 bases. CDR3 size: 16 residues. Per the germline V gene, CDR1 is SGHDT and CDR2 is YYEEEE. CDR3 sequence (DNA): TGTGCCAGCAGCTTGGCCAGCGCCAGCTCTGGAAACACCATATATTTT. It translates to CASSLASASSGNTIYF.

A remark on this clone: Mismatch with germline at one junction end may stem from a read error. Other DNA variants within this sample encode the same CDR3. This chain connects TRBV9 to TRBJ2-3, with TRBD2 matching over 10 bases. This CDR3 is 17 amino acids long. Germline assignment: CDR1 SGDLS and CDR2 YYNGEE. CDR3 coding DNA: TGCGCCAGCAGCGTAGCTAAAGCGGGGGGGAGCACAGATACGCAGTATTTT. Translated, it gives CASSVAKAGGSTDTQYF.

This chain uses TRBV6-1 with TRBJ2-7; D not certain. Trimming pared 4 bases from V and 4 bases from J, leaving 14 bases between. Germline loops: CDR1 MNHNS, CDR2 SASEGT. The CDR3 is made up of 14 amino acids. CDR3 amino acids: CASSALSRLYEQYV. The CDR3 region has the DNA TGTGCCAGCAGTGCCTTGAGCAGGTTATACGAGCAGTACGTC.

This clone appeared once. The V call is TRBV6-5, the J call TRBJ1-2; TRBD1 is a possible D gene (5 bases). Germline loops: CDR1 MNHEY, CDR2 SVGAGI. The V and J ends lost 2 bases and 4 bases respectively, with 11 bases between them. The CDR3 extends over 14 amino acids. The chain's CDR3 is CASSYDSSSYGYTF. In nucleotides, the CDR3 is TGTGCCAGCAGTTACGACAGCTCCTCCTATGGCTACACCTTC.

V gene TRBV15 combines with J gene TRBJ2-1; D gene ambiguous. Germline lookup yields CDR1 LNHNV and CDR2 YYDKDF (reference sequence). The germline V and J ends were trimmed by 2 bases and 4 bases, with 6 bases remaining between them. This CDR3 is 13 amino acids long. CDR3 sequence reads: CATSRTDYNEQFF. The CDR3 nucleotides read TGTGCCACCAGCAGAACAGATTACAATGAGCAGTTCTTC.

This chain links TRBV2 with TRBJ1-1; 8 bases are shared with TRBD1. The CDR3 runs 14 residues. The trim removed 6 bases at V and 2 bases at J, leaving 5 bases unmatched. Per germline, CDR1 SNHLY and CDR2 FYNNEI. The CDR3: CASRTGTGNTEAFF. Written as DNA, the CDR3 is TGTGCCAGCAGAACCGGGACAGGTAACACTGAAGCTTTCTTT.

J is TRBJ2-2 and V is TRBV15; possibly TRBD2 for D (6 bases). The CDR3 has 16 residues. Germline-derived CDR1 and CDR2 are LNHNV and YYDKDF (reference sequence). V lost 5 bases and J 5 bases, leaving 18 bases between the germline ends. The CDR3 sequence: CATSPQEGRLTGELFF. The DNA of the CDR3 is TGTGCCACCAGCCCCCAGGAGGGGAGATTGACCGGGGAGCTGTTTTTT.

The rearrangement joins TRBV28 to TRBJ2-5, with D possibly being TRBD1 (5 bases). Germline CDR1 and CDR2: MDHEN and SYDVKM. The length of the CDR3 is 15 residues. Trimming pared 7 bases from V and 2 bases from J, leaving 17 bases between. CDR3 nucleotide sequence: TGTGCCAGCACCTCGGCAGGGCTGGGGCAAGAGACCCAGTACTTC. This encodes CASTSAGLGQETQYF.

The J gene is TRBJ2-2, the V gene TRBV7-6; D unclear. V lost 2 bases and J lost 7, with 8 bases in between. CDR3 length: 13 residues. Per the germline V gene, CDR1 is SGHVS and CDR2 is FNYEAQ. DNA of the CDR3: TGTGCCAGCAGCTTATCGATCGGCGGGGAGCTGTTTTTT. It encodes CASSLSIGGELFF.

V usage is TRBV10-2 and J usage is TRBJ2-7; D call uncertain. The germline V and J ends were trimmed by 8 bases and 2 bases, with 4 bases remaining between them. This CDR3 has 10 amino acids. Germline V CDR1 and CDR2: WSHSY, SAAADI. CDR3 protein: CASGTYEQYF. As DNA, the CDR3 is TGCGCCAGCGGCACCTACGAGCAGTACTTC.

The CDR3 nucleotides read TGTGCCAGCAGTGAAGTTGGGGCAGGCAATGAGCAGTTCTTC. The encoded protein is CASSEVGAGNEQFF. The chain has TRBV25-1 and TRBJ2-1; D is perhaps TRBD1 (5 bases). Germline V gives CDR1 MGHDK, CDR2 SYGVNS. V was shortened by 2 bases and J by 6 bases, with 11 bases between the two germline ends. This CDR3 spans 14 amino acids.

DNA for the CDR3: TGTGCCAGCAGCTCTTCCGTAGGGGACACAATCTATGAGGGAAAACTGTTTTTT. It specifies CASSSSVGDTIYEGKLFF. The chain couples TRBV7-9 to TRBJ1-4; a possible D gene is TRBD1 (6 bases). The CDR3 runs 18 residues. Looked up from germline, CDR1 is SEHNR and CDR2 is FQNEAQ (reference sequence). V lost 4 bases and J lost 10, with 28 bases in between.

The V gene is TRBV19, the J gene TRBJ2-3; D is possibly TRBD2 (5 bases). The CDR3 runs 16 residues. Germline CDR1 is LNHDA and CDR2 is SQIVND (reference sequence). V lost 9 bases and J 2 bases, leaving 21 bases between the germline ends. The CDR3 loop is CASRRLPAETTDTQYF. The CDR3 DNA reads TGTGCCAGCAGGAGGCTACCAGCGGAGACCACAGATACGCAGTATTTT.

This chain joins TRBV7-3 and TRBJ2-2; 11 bases fit TRBD1. The CDR3 contains 15 residues. CDR1 is SGHTA and CDR2 is FQGTGA in the germline V gene. V lost 6 bases and J lost 3; bases outside the gene matches: 3. The CDR3 coding sequence is TGTGCCAGCAGTTGGGACAGGGGGTACACCGGGGAGCTGTTTTTT. Translation gives CASSWDRGYTGELFF.

The chain has TRBV6-5 and TRBJ2-7, with 10 bases that match TRBD1. Per the germline V gene, CDR1 is MNHEY and CDR2 is SVGAGI. CDR3 length equals 11 residues. This chain's CDR3 is CASSPGTGEHV. In nucleotides, the CDR3 is TGTGCCAGCAGTCCCGGGACAGGGGAACACGTC.

Here the CDR3 reads CASSIGPGRGTEAFF. The CDR3 DNA is TGTGCCAGTAGTATAGGACCAGGGCGAGGCACTGAAGCTTTCTTT. This chain uses TRBV19 with TRBJ1-1, with D perhaps matching TRBD1 (5 bases). CDR3 size: 15 residues. Germline values: CDR1 LNHDA, CDR2 SQIVND (reference sequence). Between the trimmed V and J ends, which lost 1 base and 4 bases, there was a span of 13 bases.